The sequence of this TCR beta chain was determined in a study of beta chain features in type 1 diabetes (dated by TCRdb to 2016 to 2018). For the wider study: Mean age, gender distribution, total cell number and subset yield did not differ between patients and healthy donors. Regulatory and stem cell-like memory subsets were obtained from only 8 patients and roughly eight healthy donors, while naive and central memory subsets were obtained from all 30 or so donors. The study compared TCRB repertoires of sorted circulating CD4+ T cell subsets between recently diagnosed type 1 diabetes patients and matched healthy donors. A total of just under 110,000,000 sorted cells were examined across all samples, and RNA yield correlated strongly with the number of cells per subset.

This clone was recorded a few times. Its binding antigen is unknown. Base qualities are not at hand, and no much larger clone is one base apart. Trimming leaves V shorter by 5 bases and J shorter by 0 bases, with the junction holding 4 bases beyond the gene matches. CDR1 is given as SGHRS and CDR2 as YFSETQ, both from the germline V gene. The cysteine opens and the phenylalanine closes a CDR3 of 15 amino acids. Only the CDR3 DNA is retained, 45 bases long and in frame from the first base. All of the isolated RNA was reverse transcribed with the High Capacity cDNA Reverse Transcription Kit, so expressed TCRB transcripts were sequenced. Naive, central memory and regulatory T cell samples underwent deep immunoSEQ sequencing, averaging about 3.3 million total reads per sample. Sorted cells were lysed in RLT buffer and RNA was extracted with DNase-treated RNeasy Micro or Mini kits, depending on cell number. Each cell subset was processed on its own to prevent cross-contamination, while patient and healthy donor samples were processed together. The immunoSEQ multiplex PCR was used to amplify TCRB sequences from cDNA, yielding 87-bp fragments that span the CDR3 region. Sequencing of the amplicons was performed on the Illumina HiSeq platform. On the authors' methods: PCR bias was corrected computationally using synthetic template baselines, and reads within Hamming distance 2 were collapsed, with unmergeable singletons discarded. Reads were aligned against IMGT so that V, D and J genes, CDR3 length and insertions or deletions at six rearrangement sites could be assigned. Within each subset, clonotype counts were normalized to sorted cell number, after which true diversity and Gini coefficients were computed with the tcR R package. The overlap coefficient, calculated on TCRB nucleotide sequences, was used to measure repertoire sharing. Out-of-frame TCRB sequences from naive cells were analyzed to stand in for the pre-selection repertoire. The table comes from immuneACCESS by way of TCRdb, which keeps in-frame sequences with V and J called. Part of the clones is missing from these tables; in studies checked, under half for an unresolved V gene and the rest for unknown reasons. V and J calls plus clone size are reproduced from that table; the DNA served to infer D and trimming. A total of 300,000 to 450,000 clones appear in this sample, 15% to 20% of them only once. The ten largest clones represent 0.044% of the sample.

Study-wide findings and limitations: The naive, central memory and regulatory TCRB repertoires appeared to resemble one another more closely among patients than among healthy donors. In all four CD4+ subsets, TCRB CDR3 length was moderately but significantly shorter in type 1 diabetes patients. Patients with type 1 diabetes made fewer insertions and deleted more nucleotides at VDJ recombination sites, implying thymic rearrangement abnormalities. Because cDNA was sequenced instead of genomic DNA, activated cells with high expression could be over-represented, although the groups did not differ in activation or CD3 levels. HLA sub-analyses involved small numbers of individuals, so any influence of HLA type on TCRB rearrangement remained unresolved. PCR might favor shorter templates, but patient and control samples were amplified and corrected together, so any skew would affect both groups equally.

Each donor gave one peripheral blood draw, averaging approximately 110 mL, which was collected into heparinised tubes. A BD FACSAria II was used to sort naive, central memory, regulatory and stem cell-like memory CD4+ T cells with a panel that included CD45RO, CCR7, CD25, CD127, CD95 and CD27. A purity above 98% was achieved for all sorted populations. PBMCs were isolated immediately by Lymphoprep density gradient centrifugation and stained directly without culture. So that batch effects would be minimized, each experiment stained and sorted samples in pairs, pairing one healthy donor with one patient.

Recombination joined TRBV5-1 with TRBJ2-2, and TRBD2 aligns with 7 junction nucleotides. Sequenced sample: naive CD4+ T cells from blood. The cell subset or site label corresponds to: true naive CD4+ T cells. This TCR came from a woman younger than 30 in good health. The DNA sequence is as follows: TGCGCCAGCAGTGCCCGGGGGGCGAACACCGGGGAGCTGTTTTTT. Translated, this gives CASSARGANTGELFF.